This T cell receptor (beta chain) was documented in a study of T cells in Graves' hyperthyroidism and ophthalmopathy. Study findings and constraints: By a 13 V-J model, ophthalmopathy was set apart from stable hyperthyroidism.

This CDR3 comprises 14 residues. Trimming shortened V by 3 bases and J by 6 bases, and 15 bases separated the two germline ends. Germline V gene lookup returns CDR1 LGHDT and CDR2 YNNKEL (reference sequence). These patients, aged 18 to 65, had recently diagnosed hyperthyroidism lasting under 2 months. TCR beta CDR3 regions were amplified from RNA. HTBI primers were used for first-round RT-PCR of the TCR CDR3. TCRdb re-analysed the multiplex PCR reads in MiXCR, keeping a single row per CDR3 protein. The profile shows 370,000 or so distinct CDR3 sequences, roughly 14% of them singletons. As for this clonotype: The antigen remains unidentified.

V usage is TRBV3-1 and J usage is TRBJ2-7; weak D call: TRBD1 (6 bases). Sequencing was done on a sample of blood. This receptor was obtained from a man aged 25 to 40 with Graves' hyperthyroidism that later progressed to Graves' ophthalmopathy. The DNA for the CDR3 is TGTGCCAGCAGCCAGGACAACACAGGGTTCGAGCAGTACTTC. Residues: CASSQDNTGFEQYF.